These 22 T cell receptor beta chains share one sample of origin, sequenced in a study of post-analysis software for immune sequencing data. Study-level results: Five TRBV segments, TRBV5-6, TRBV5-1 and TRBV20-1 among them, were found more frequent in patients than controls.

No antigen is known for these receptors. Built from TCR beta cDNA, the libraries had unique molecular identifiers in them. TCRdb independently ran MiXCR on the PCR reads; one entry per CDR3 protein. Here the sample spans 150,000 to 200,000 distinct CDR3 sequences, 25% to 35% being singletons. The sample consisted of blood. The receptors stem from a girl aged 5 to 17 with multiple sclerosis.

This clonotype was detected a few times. In DNA form, the CDR3 reads TGTGCCAGCAGCCAAGATGGAACGGCTAGCGGGAGTCGGAGACAAGAGACCCAGTACTTC. Its translation: CASSQDGTASGSRRQETQYF. This chain links TRBV3-1 with TRBJ2-5; 10 positions match TRBD2. This CDR3 region has 20 residues. Germline V gene data show CDR1 as LGHDT and CDR2 as YNNKEL (reference sequence). J lost 2 bases, V lost 0 bases, and 15 bases had no gene match.

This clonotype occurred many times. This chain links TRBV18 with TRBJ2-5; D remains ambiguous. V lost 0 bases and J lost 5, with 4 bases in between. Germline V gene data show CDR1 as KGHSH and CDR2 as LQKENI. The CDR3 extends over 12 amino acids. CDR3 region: CASSPPLETQYF. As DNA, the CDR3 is TGTGCCAGCTCACCACCCTTGGAGACCCAGTACTTC.

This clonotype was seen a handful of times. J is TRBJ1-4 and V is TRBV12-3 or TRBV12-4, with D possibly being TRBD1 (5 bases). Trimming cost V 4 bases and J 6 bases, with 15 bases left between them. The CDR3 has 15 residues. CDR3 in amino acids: CASSSPWGGDEKLFF. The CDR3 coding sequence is TGTGCCAGCAGTTCCCCTTGGGGGGGGGATGAAAAACTGTTTTTT.

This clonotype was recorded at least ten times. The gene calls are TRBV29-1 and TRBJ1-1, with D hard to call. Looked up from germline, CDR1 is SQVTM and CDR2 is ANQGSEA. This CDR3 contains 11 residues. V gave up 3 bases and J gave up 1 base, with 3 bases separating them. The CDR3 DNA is TGCAGCGTTGAGGCGAACACTGAAGCTTTCTTT. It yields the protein CSVEANTEAFF.

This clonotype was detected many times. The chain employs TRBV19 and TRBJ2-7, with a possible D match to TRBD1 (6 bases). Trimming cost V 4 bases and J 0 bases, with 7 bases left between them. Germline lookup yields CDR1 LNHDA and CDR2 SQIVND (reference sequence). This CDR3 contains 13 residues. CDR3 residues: CASSKQGSYEQYF. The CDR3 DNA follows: TGTGCCAGTAGTAAACAGGGCTCCTACGAGCAGTACTTC. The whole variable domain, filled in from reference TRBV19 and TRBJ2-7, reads DGGITQSPKYLFRKEGQNVTLSCEQNLNHDAMYWYRQDPGQGLRLIYYSQIVNDFQKGDIAEGYSVSREKKESFPLTVTSAQKNPTAFYLCASSKQGSYEQYFGPGTRLTVT.

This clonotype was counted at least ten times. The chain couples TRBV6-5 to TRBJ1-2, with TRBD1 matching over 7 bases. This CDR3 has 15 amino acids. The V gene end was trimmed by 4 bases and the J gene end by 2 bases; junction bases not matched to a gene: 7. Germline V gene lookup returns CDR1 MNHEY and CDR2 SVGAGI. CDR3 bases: TGTGCCAGCAGTTTCAACCGGGACAGCAACTATGGCTACACCTTC. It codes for CASSFNRDSNYGYTF.

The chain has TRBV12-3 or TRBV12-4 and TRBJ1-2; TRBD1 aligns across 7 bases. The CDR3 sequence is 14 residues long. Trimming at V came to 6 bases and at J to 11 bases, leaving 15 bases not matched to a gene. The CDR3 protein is CASSSSGGGKRYTF. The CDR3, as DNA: TGTGCCAGCAGCTCCTCAGGGGGGGGGAAGAGGTACACCTTC.

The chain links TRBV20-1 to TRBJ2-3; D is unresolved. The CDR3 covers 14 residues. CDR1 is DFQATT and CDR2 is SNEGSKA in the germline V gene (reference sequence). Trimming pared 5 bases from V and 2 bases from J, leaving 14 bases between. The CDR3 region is CSARPARITDTQYF. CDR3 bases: TGCAGTGCTCGGCCAGCGAGGATCACAGATACGCAGTATTTT.

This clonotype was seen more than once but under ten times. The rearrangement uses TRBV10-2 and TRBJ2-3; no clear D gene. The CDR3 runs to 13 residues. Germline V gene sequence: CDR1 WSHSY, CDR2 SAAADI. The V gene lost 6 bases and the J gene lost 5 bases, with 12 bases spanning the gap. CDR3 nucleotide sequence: TGCGCCAGCAGGACTCTCTCTAAAGATACGCAGTATTTT. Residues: CASRTLSKDTQYF.

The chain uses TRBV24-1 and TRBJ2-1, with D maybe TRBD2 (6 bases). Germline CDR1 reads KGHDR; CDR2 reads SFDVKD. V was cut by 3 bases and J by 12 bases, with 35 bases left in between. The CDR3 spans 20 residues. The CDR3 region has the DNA TGTGCCACCAGTGATGGACTAAGGGGATCCGGATATCAACCACCAACTGCGCAGTTCTTC. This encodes CATSDGLRGSGYQPPTAQFF.

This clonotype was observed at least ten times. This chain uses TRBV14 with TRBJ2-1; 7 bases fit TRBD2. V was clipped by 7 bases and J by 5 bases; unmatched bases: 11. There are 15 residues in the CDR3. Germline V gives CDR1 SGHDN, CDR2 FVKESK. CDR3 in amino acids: CASTSAGPWDNEQFF. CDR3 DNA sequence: TGTGCCAGCACCTCAGCGGGGCCTTGGGACAATGAGCAGTTCTTC.

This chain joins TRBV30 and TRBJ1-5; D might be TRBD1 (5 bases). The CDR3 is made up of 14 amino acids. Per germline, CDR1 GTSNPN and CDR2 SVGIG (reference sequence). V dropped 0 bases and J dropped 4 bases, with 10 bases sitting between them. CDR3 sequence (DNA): TGTGCCTGGAGTGTAGGGACGGTAAATCAGCCCCAGCATTTT. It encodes CAWSVGTVNQPQHF.

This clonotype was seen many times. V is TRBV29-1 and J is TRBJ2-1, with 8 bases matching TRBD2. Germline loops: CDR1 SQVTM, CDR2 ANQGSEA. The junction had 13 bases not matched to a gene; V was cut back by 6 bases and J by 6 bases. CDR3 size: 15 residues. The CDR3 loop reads CSVLGTSRGFNEQFF. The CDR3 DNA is TGCAGCGTCCTCGGGACTAGTAGGGGGTTCAATGAGCAGTTCTTC.

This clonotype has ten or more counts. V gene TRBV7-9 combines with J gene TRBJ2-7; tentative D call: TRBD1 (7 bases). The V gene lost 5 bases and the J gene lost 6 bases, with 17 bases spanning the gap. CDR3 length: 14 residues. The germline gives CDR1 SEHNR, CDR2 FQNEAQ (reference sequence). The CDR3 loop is CASSAGGSAVEQYF. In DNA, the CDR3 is TGTGCCAGCAGCGCAGGGGGGTCGGCGGTCGAGCAGTACTTC.

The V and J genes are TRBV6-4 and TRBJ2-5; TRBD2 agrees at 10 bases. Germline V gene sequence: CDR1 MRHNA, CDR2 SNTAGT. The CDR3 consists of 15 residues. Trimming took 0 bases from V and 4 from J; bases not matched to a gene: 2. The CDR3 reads CASSDSAGGPETQYF. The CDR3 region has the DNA TGTGCCAGCAGTGACTCAGCGGGGGGGCCAGAGACCCAGTACTTC.

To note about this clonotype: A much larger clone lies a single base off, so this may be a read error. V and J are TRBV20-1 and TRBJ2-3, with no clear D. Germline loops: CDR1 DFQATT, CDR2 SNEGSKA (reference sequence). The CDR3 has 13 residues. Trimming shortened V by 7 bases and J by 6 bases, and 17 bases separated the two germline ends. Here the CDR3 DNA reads TGCAGTGGCAGACTCGAAGTCGGGGATACGCAGTATTTT. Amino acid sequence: CSGRLEVGDTQYF.

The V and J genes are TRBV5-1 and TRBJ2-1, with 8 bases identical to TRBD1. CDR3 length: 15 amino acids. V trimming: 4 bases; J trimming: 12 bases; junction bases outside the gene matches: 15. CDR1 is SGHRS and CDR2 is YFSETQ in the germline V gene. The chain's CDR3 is CASSPGTGTALGQFF. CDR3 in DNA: TGCGCCAGCAGCCCCGGGACAGGTACCGCCCTTGGGCAGTTCTTC.

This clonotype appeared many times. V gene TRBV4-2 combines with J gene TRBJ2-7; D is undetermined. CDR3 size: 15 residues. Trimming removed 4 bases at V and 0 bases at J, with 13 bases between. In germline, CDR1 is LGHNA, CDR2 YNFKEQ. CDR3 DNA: TGTGCCAGCAGCCTCCCGGGCAGTGGCTCCTACGAGCAGTACTTC. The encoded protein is CASSLPGSGSYEQYF.

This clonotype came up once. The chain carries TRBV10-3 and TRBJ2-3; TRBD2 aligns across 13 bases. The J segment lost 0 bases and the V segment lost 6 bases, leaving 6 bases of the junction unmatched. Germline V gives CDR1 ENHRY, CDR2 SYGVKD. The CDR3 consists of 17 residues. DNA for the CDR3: TGTGCCATCAGACCGGGACTAGCGGGGTCCAGCACAGATACGCAGTATTTT. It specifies CAIRPGLAGSSTDTQYF.

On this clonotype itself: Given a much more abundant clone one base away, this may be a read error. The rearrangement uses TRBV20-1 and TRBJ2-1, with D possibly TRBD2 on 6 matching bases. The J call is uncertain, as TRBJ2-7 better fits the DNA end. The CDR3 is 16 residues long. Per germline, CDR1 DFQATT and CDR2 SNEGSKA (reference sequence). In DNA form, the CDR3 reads TGCAGTGCTAGATCCAAGCGGGCCCTGGGCTACAATGAGCAGTACTTC. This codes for CSARSKRALGYNEQYF.

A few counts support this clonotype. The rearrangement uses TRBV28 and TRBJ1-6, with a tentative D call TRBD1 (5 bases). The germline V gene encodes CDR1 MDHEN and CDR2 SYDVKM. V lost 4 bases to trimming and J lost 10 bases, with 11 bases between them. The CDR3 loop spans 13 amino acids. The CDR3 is CASSSAGGSPLHF. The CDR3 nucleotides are TGTGCCAGCAGTTCCGCCGGGGGATCACCCCTCCACTTT.

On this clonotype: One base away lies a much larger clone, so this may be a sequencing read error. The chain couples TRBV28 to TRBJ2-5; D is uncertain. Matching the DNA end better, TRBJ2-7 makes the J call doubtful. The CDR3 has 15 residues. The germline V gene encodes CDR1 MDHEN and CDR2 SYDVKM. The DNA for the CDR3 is TGTGTCAGCACCCCAGTCGGGCCACAAGCCTACGAGCAGTACTTC. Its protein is CVSTPVGPQAYEQYF.